The 9 T cell receptor beta chains below all came from one sample that was sequenced in a study of long-term antiretroviral therapy in people with HIV. Survey level was the resolution at which the v3.0 immunoSEQ assay ran. Produced via immunoSEQ multiplex PCR; TCRdb's table is partial and in-frame only. The sample lists 18,000 or so clones; approximately 78% were seen once. Sequencing was performed on unsorted PBMCs, taken at the start of antiretroviral therapy, before treatment. These receptors all stem from a woman between 35 and 50 years old with HIV.

This chain links TRBV4-1 with TRBJ2-1; 12 bases align to TRBD2. This CDR3 is built from 16 residues. Germline V lookup: CDR1 MGHRA, CDR2 YSYEKL. Germline trimming cut 1 base from V and 10 bases from J; bases unmatched to any gene: 8. CDR3 DNA sequence: TGCGCCAGCAGCCAAGTTCGGACTAGCGGGGTAAGAGAGCAGTTCTTC. It translates to CASSQVRTSGVREQFF.

This clone was counted between two and nine times. CDR3 residues: CASSYRADRGLNPGDIQYF. In nucleotides, the CDR3 is TGTGCCAGCAGCTACCGCGCGGACAGGGGCCTTAACCCCGGTGACATTCAGTACTTC. The V gene is TRBV21-1, the J gene TRBJ2-4; the table's D gene call, TRBD1, was not cross checked with the DNA. TRBV21-1 is reported as a pseudogene. This CDR3 has 19 amino acids.

This sequence joins TRBV5-1 and TRBJ1-5; D unresolved. The germline V and J ends were trimmed by 0 bases and 4 bases, with 5 bases remaining between them. The germline gives CDR1 SGHRS, CDR2 YFSETQ. The CDR3 is 13 residues long. The DNA of the CDR3 is TGCGCCAGCAGCTTGGACATGAATCAGCCCCAGCATTTT. This sequence encodes CASSLDMNQPQHF.

The chain uses TRBV18 and TRBJ2-5; D unclear. The V and J ends lost 5 bases and 4 bases respectively, with 11 bases between them. The CDR3 has 13 residues. Germline CDR1 is KGHSH and CDR2 is LQKENI. The CDR3 nucleotides are TGTGCCAGCTCATTTGGGCCCCGAGAGACCCAGTACTTC. Amino acid sequence: CASSFGPRETQYF.

This rearrangement joins TRBV4-3 to TRBJ2-2; D call uncertain. The CDR3 contains 14 residues. Germline lookup yields CDR1 LGHNA and CDR2 YSLEER. Trimming took 0 bases from V and 7 from J, leaving 9 bases between them. CDR3 sequence (DNA): TGCGCCAGCAGCCAAGATGTCCACGGCGGGGAGCTGTTTTTT. Its translation: CASSQDVHGGELFF.

This clone was found a few times. The genes are TRBV7-9 and TRBJ1-1, with TRBD1 as a possible D gene (5 bases). The CDR3 length is 16 residues. Germline-derived CDR1 and CDR2 are SEHNR and FQNEAQ (reference sequence). Trimming took off 0 bases at V and 4 bases at J, with 15 bases between the two ends. CDR3 amino acids: CASSLALGGVGTEAFF. In nucleotides, the CDR3 is TGTGCCAGCAGCTTAGCGCTTGGGGGGGTAGGCACTGAAGCTTTCTTT.

The gene calls are TRBV9 and TRBJ1-4, with 7 nucleotides matching TRBD1. The germline CDR1 and CDR2 sequences are SGDLS and YYNGEE. V shed 7 bases, J shed 4 bases, and the junction held 10 bases outside the gene matches. This CDR3 has 15 amino acids. The CDR3 DNA follows: TGTGCCAGCTCCCAGTCGGGACAGAGTAATGAAAAACTGTTTTTT. Translated, it gives CASSQSGQSNEKLFF.

The chain links TRBV25-1 to TRBJ2-5; 9 nucleotides line up with TRBD1. V lost 3 bases, J lost 2 bases, and 4 bases stayed unmatched. Germline V gene data show CDR1 as MGHDK and CDR2 as SYGVNS. This CDR3 contains 15 residues. CDR3 sequence reads: CASSDRTGVQETQYF. CDR3 nucleotides: TGTGCCAGCAGTGATCGGACAGGGGTACAAGAGACCCAGTACTTC.

The chain recombines TRBV7-7 with TRBJ2-3; TRBD1 matches at 7 bases. The CDR3 consists of 15 residues. Germline V lookup: CDR1 SSHAT, CDR2 FNYEAQ (reference sequence). The ends lost 0 bases at V and 3 bases at J; junction bases unmatched: 3. The CDR3 protein is CASSLADRPTDTQYF. The DNA of the CDR3 is TGTGCCAGCAGCTTAGCGGACAGGCCGACAGATACGCAGTATTTT.